The 3 T cell receptor beta chains reported below all come from one sample, sequenced in a study of blood T cell repertoires in COVID-19. Here immunoSEQ multiplex PCR was the method, and the copy in TCRdb shows in-frame clones only, minus some. The table includes fewer than 200,000 clones, about four fifths detected once. Source material: peripheral blood. Every receptor here comes from a woman in her 70s who had recovered from COVID-19.

This clone appeared a single time. The chain employs TRBV6-2 or TRBV6-3 and TRBJ1-4; D is possibly TRBD1 (5 bases). This CDR3 is 15 amino acids long. CDR1 and CDR2 (germline): MNHEY, SVGEGT. The V gene lost 2 bases and the J gene lost 7 bases, with 14 bases spanning the gap. CDR3 coding DNA: TGTGCCAGCAGTTACGCGGGACCCGGAGGTGAAAAACTGTTTTTT. Translated, it gives CASSYAGPGGEKLFF.

The rearrangement links TRBV5-1 to TRBJ2-3, with 8 nucleotides matching TRBD1. This CDR3 region has 17 residues. The germline V gene has CDR1 SGHRS and CDR2 YFSETQ. Losses at the gene ends were 4 bases for V and 1 base for J; bases not matched to a gene: 11. The CDR3 DNA reads TGCGCCAGCAGCCCTAGAGGCGGACAGGGCGGCACAGATACGCAGTATTTT. Protein sequence: CASSPRGGQGGTDTQYF.

This sequence joins TRBV27 and TRBJ2-7; 11 bases are a match to TRBD2. The CDR3 has 14 amino acids. V shed 4 bases and J 6 bases; nucleotides not matched to a gene: 5. From germline, CDR1 is MNHEY and CDR2 SMNVEV (reference sequence). The CDR3 DNA reads as TGTGCCAGCAGTTCCCACGGGACTAGCGGCGAGCAGTACTTC. It specifies CASSSHGTSGEQYF.